Shown below are 8 T cell receptor beta chains from a single sample sequenced in a study of glioma-infiltrating T cells. Using RNA template, CDR3s of TCR alpha and beta were amplified with iRepertoire arm-PCR. Each CDR3 protein gets one entry after TCRdb re-called the multiplex PCR reads with MiXCR. The sample has 400,000 or so distinct CDR3 sequences; roughly 41% are singletons. Sequencing input: glioma tissue, nonneoplastic brain tissue, or PBMCs (not recorded which). These receptors originate from a human donor with low-grade glioma or glioblastoma, undergoing nonglioma brain surgery, or in good health (not recorded which).

This clonotype was seen repeatedly, ten times or more. The chain has TRBV28 and TRBJ1-3, with D possibly being TRBD1 (5 bases). In germline, CDR1 is MDHEN, CDR2 SYDVKM. The V end lost 3 bases, the J end lost 0 bases, and 12 bases lay between the germline ends. The CDR3 has 16 amino acids. CDR3 loop: CASSFTTGSSGNTIYF. In nucleotides, the CDR3 is TGTGCCAGCAGTTTCACCACAGGTAGCTCTGGAAACACCATATATTTT.

The rearrangement joins TRBV20-1 to TRBJ1-2, with D uncertain. V lost 0 bases, J lost 2 bases, and 10 bases lay in between. Germline-derived CDR1 and CDR2 are DFQATT and SNEGSKA (reference sequence). The CDR3 covers 14 residues. The CDR3 DNA follows: TGCAGTGCTAGAGATTTTGGGCCGAACTATGGCTACACCTTC. This gives the protein CSARDFGPNYGYTF.

Details on this clonotype: A much larger clone differs from this one at a single base, so this may be a read error. The chain is built from TRBV27 and TRBJ1-6; D is uncertain. This CDR3 has 14 residues. Germline V gene lookup returns CDR1 MNHEY and CDR2 SMNVEV (reference sequence). The V end was cut by 5 bases, the J end by 9 bases, with 14 bases between. The CDR3 bases are TGTGCCAGCAGTCATGACACAGAGGTTTCACCCCTCCACTTT. Protein product: CASSHDTEVSPLHF.

In regard to this clonotype: Germline is not matched at one junction end, which may reflect a read error. This CDR3 reads CASSLLRGSEAFF. The CDR3, as DNA: TGTGCCAGCAGCTTACTCAGGGGTTCTGAGGCTTTCTTT. The V call is TRBV11-3, the J call TRBJ1-1, with D maybe TRBD1 (6 bases). Germline V gives CDR1 SGHNT, CDR2 YENEEA. This CDR3 spans 13 amino acids.

The rearrangement links TRBV3-1 to TRBJ1-1, with TRBD1 identical over 7 bases. CDR1 is LGHDT and CDR2 is YNNKEL in the germline V gene (reference sequence). V trimming: 4 bases; J trimming: 3 bases; junction bases outside the gene matches: 11. This CDR3 has 16 amino acids. The CDR3 loop is CASSPLDRVPDTEAFF. Here the CDR3 DNA reads TGTGCCAGCAGCCCCCTTGACAGGGTTCCGGACACTGAAGCTTTCTTT.

CDR3 region: CASNRGNQETQYF. As DNA, the CDR3 is TGTGCCAGTAACAGGGGCAACCAAGAGACCCAGTACTTC. The J gene is TRBJ2-5, the V gene TRBV2, with 7 bases matching TRBD1. Germline CDR1 and CDR2: SNHLY and FYNNEI. This CDR3 comprises 13 residues. With 9 bases clipped from V and 0 bases from J, the junction kept 4 bases outside the gene matches.

V and J are TRBV4-2 and TRBJ1-1; D may be TRBD1 (5 bases). This CDR3 region has 15 residues. Germline-derived CDR1 and CDR2 are LGHNA and YNFKEQ. V lost 5 bases to trimming and J lost 7 bases, with 20 bases between them. The CDR3 loop reads CASSVAYWQGGEAFF. The DNA for the CDR3 is TGTGCCAGCAGCGTAGCGTACTGGCAGGGTGGTGAAGCTTTCTTT.

With respect to this clonotype: A much larger clone differs by one base, so this may be a read error. The chain recombines TRBV6-5 with TRBJ2-3; 7 bases align to TRBD2. This CDR3 contains 15 residues. The germline gives CDR1 MNHEY, CDR2 SVGAGI. CDR3 sequence (DNA): TGTGCCAGCAGTTATGAGCGGGAATACACAAATACGCAGTATTTT. Protein product: CASSYEREYTNTQYF.